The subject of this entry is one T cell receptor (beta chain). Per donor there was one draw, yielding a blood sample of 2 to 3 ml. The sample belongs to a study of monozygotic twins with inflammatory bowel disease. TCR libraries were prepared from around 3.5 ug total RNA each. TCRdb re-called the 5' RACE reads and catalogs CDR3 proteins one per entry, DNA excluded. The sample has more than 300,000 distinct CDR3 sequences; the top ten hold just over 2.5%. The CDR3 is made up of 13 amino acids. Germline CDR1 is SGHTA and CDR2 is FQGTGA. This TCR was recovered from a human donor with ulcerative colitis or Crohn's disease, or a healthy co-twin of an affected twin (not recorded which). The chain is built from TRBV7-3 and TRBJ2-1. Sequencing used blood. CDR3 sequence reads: CASSLGFPDEQFF.